This entry lists 3 T cell receptor beta chains sequenced from one sample in a study of CD8 T cells in Susac syndrome. The RNA input was 0.5 to 1 ug, and it was reverse transcribed with random hexamers. TCRdb re-analysed the immunoSEQ multiplex PCR reads in MiXCR, keeping a single row per CDR3 protein. The sample has about 180,000 distinct CDR3 sequences; roughly 94% are singletons. The sample taken for sequencing was CD4+ T cells from PBMCs. The receptors were gathered from a human donor with Susac syndrome.

The V call is TRBV5-4, the J call TRBJ1-2, with a weak D call TRBD1 (5 bases). The CDR3 is 14 residues long. Trimming removed 1 base from V and 6 bases from J, with 13 bases in between. Germline values: CDR1 SGHNT, CDR2 YYREEE (reference sequence). CDR3 DNA: TGTGCCAGCAGCTTGAATTGGGGGGGAGATGGCTACACCTTC. The encoded protein is CASSLNWGGDGYTF.

The rearrangement joins TRBV5-6 to TRBJ1-5; D call uncertain. In germline, CDR1 is SGHDT, CDR2 YYEEEE. V gave up 0 bases and J gave up 0 bases, with 7 bases separating them. The length of the CDR3 is 15 residues. The DNA of the CDR3 is TGTGCCAGCAGCTTGGGTGGGTTTAGCAATCAGCCCCAGCATTTT. The encoded protein is CASSLGGFSNQPQHF.

The chain has TRBV28 and TRBJ2-3; TRBD2 aligns across 9 bases. The germline gives CDR1 MDHEN, CDR2 SYDVKM. This CDR3 spans 15 amino acids. The J segment lost 2 bases and the V segment lost 5 bases, leaving 5 bases of the junction unmatched. The CDR3, as DNA: TGTGCCAGCAGTGAGACTAGCGGCGCCACAGATACGCAGTATTTT. This translates into CASSETSGATDTQYF.